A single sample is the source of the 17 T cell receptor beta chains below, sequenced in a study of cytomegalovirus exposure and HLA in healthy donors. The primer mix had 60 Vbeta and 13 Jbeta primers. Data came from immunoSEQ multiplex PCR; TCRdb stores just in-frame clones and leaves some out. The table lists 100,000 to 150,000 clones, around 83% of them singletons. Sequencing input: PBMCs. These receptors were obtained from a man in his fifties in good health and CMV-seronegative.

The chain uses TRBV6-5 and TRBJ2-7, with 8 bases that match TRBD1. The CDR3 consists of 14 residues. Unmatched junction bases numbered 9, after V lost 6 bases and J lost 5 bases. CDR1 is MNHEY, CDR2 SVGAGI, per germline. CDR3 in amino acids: CASSTQGADDEQYF. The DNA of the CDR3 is TGTGCCAGCAGCACGCAGGGGGCTGACGACGAGCAGTACTTC.

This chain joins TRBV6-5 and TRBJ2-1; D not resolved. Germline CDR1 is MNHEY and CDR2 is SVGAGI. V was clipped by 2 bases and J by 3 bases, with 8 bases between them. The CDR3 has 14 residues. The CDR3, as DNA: TGTGCCAGCAGTTACGGCAGGATCTACAATGAGCAGTTCTTC. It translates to CASSYGRIYNEQFF.

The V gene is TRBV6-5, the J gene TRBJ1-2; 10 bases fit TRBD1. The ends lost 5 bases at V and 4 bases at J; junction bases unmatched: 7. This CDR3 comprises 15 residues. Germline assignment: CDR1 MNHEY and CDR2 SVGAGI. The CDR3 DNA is TGTGCCAGCAGTCGAACCGGGACAGGGGCCTATGGCTACACCTTC. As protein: CASSRTGTGAYGYTF.

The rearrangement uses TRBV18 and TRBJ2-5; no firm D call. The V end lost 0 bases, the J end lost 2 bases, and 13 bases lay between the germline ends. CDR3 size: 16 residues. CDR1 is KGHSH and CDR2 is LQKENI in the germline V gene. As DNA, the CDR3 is TGTGCCAGCTCACCACCCCGGCCCAGGTCACAAGAGACCCAGTACTTC. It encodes CASSPPRPRSQETQYF.

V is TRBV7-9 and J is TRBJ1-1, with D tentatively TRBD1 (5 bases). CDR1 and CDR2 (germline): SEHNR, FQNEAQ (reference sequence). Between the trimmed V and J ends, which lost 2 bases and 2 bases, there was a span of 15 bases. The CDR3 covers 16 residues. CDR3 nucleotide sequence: TGTGCCAGCAGCTTAATCTCGGGGGAGCGCAACACTGAAGCTTTCTTT. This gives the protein CASSLISGERNTEAFF.

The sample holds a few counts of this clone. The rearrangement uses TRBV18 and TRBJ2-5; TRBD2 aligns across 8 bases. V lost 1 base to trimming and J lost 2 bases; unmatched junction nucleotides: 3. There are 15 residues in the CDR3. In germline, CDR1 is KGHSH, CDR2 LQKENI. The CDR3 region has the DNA TGTGCCAGCTCACCACGGGGACTAGTGCAAGAGACCCAGTACTTC. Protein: CASSPRGLVQETQYF.

The CDR3 region has the DNA TGTGCCAGCAGTCCCCGGGACAGGAGGGTTGGTGAGCAGTTCTTC. Amino acids: CASSPRDRRVGEQFF. The chain combines TRBV6-6 with TRBJ2-1, with 8 nucleotides matching TRBD1. Germline V gene data show CDR1 as MNHNY and CDR2 as SVGAGI (reference sequence). The CDR3 is 15 residues long. The J segment lost 9 bases and the V segment lost 5 bases, leaving 12 bases of the junction unmatched.

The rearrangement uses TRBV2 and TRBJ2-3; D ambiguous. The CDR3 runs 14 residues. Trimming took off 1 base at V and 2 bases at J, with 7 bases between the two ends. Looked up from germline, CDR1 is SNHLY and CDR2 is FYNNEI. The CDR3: CASSEDTNTDTQYF. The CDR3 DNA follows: TGTGCCAGCAGTGAAGACACCAACACAGATACGCAGTATTTT.

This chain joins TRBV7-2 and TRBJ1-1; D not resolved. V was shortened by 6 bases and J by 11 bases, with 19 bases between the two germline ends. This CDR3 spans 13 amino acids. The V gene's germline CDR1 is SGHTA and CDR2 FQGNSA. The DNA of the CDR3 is TGTGCCAGCAGGGCCCTTCTGGCGGTGATCGCTTTCTTT. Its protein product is CASRALLAVIAFF.

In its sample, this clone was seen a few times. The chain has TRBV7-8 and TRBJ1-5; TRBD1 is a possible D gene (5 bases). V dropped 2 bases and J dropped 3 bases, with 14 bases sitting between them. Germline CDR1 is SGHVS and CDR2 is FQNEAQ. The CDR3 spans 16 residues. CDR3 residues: CASSLSRSTDNQPQHF. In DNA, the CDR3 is TGTGCCAGCAGCTTATCCCGTTCGACAGACAATCAGCCCCAGCATTTT.

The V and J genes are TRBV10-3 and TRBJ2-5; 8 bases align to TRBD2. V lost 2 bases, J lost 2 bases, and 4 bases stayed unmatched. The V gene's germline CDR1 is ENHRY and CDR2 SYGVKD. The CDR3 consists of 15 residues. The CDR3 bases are TGTGCCATCAGTGAGGGGCTAGCGGGTCAAGAGACCCAGTACTTC. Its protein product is CAISEGLAGQETQYF.

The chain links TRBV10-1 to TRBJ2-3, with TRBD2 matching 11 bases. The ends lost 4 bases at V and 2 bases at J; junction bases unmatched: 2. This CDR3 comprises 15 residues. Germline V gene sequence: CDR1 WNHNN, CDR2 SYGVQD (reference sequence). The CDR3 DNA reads TGCGCCAGCAGTGGACTAGCGGGGACCACAGATACGCAGTATTTT. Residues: CASSGLAGTTDTQYF.

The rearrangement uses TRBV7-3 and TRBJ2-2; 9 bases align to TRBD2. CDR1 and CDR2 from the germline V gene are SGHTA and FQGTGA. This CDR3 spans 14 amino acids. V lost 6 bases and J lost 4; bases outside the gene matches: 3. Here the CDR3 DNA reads TGTGCCAGCAGATTGCGGGGGGGCACCGGGGAGCTGTTTTTT. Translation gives CASRLRGGTGELFF.

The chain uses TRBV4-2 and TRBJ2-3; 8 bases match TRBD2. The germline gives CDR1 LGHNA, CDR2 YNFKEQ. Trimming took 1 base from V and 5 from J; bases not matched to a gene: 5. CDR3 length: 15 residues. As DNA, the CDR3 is TGTGCCAGCAGCCAAGGAGGCGGGGGGCAAGATACGCAGTATTTT. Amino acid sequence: CASSQGGGGQDTQYF.

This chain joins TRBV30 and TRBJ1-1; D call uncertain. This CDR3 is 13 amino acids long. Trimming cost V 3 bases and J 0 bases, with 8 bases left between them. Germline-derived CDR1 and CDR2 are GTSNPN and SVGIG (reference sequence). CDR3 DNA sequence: TGTGCCTGGAGCGGTCTAGTGAACACTGAAGCTTTCTTT. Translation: CAWSGLVNTEAFF. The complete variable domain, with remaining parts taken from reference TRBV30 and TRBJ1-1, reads SQTIHQWPATLVQPVGSPLSLECTVEGTSNPNLYWYRQAAGRGLQLLFYSVGIGQISSEVPQNLSASRPQDRQFILSSKKLLLSDSGFYLCAWSGLVNTEAFFGQGTRLTVV.

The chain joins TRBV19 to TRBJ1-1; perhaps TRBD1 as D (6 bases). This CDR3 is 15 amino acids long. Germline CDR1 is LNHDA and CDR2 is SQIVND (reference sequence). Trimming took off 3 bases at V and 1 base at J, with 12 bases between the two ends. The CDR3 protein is CASSIGTRGNTEAFF. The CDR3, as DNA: TGTGCCAGTAGTATTGGGACACGGGGGAACACTGAAGCTTTCTTT.

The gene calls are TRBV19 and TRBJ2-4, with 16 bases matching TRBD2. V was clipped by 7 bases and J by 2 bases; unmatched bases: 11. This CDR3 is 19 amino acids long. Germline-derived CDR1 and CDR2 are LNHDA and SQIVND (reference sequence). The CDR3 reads CASIGTSGGAKGSKNIQYF. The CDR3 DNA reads TGTGCCAGTATCGGGACTAGCGGGGGGGCCAAAGGGTCCAAAAACATTCAGTACTTC.